The rows below give T cell receptor beta chains drawn from one sample of a study of CD4 and CD8 cells across lung adenocarcinoma regions. TCRdb independently ran MiXCR on the PCR reads; one entry per CDR3 protein. Of 15,000 to 20,000 distinct CDR3 sequences in the sample, 50% were seen once. Sequencing was done on a sample of CD8+ T cells from the margin of a lung tumor. The source of these receptors is a male donor with lung adenocarcinoma. The CD4 and CD8 labels of this study may be unreliable. The CDR3 runs from the conserved cysteine through the conserved F or W. D genes are given only for firm matches. Rows give clone size only sometimes, using once, few, many, or a class for an expanded clone.

v_call,j_call,clone_size,d_call,cdr3_aa,cdr3_nt
TRBV6-2/TRBV6-3,TRBJ1-2,.,.,CASSEPSGYYGYTF,TGTGCCAGCAGCGAACCCTCCGGGTACTATGGCTACACCTTC
TRBV6-5,TRBJ2-7,.,TRBD2,CASSYSGLAGDYEQYF,TGTGCCAGCAGTTACTCCGGGCTAGCGGGGGACTACGAGCAGTACTTC
TRBV6-1,TRBJ2-5,.,TRBD1,CASILPRGRSSTETQYF,TGTGCCAGCATATTGCCCAGGGGGAGAAGTAGCACAGAGACGCAGTATTTC
TRBV7-2,TRBJ1-2,.,.,CASSLALYGGYTF,TGTGCCAGCAGCTTAGCGCTGTACGGCGGCTACACCTTC
TRBV27,TRBJ2-1,many,TRBD2,CASSTGTSVSNEQFF,TGTGCCAGCAGTACCGGGACTAGCGTTTCGAATGAGCAGTTCTTC
TRBV10-1,TRBJ2-7,.,.,CSGSEEGCGTETQYF,TGCTCCGGCAGTGAGGAGGGTTGTGGCACAGAGACGCAGTACTTC
TRBV6-1,TRBJ1-1,few,.,CASSPRGAGGEAFF,TGTGCCAGCAGTCCCCGGGGGGCAGGAGGTGAAGCTTTCTTT
TRBV10-2,TRBJ2-3,medium-sized,TRBD2,CASSEHGLAGGDTQYF,TGCGCCAGCAGTGAACACGGACTAGCGGGCGGAGATACGCAGTATTTT
TRBV6-1,TRBJ2-7,.,TRBD1,CASSDRGWNEQYF,TGTGCCAGCAGTGACAGGGGGTGGAACGAGCAGTACTTC
TRBV6-1,TRBJ2-1,.,TRBD2,CASSDGRALVETQFF,TGTGCCAGCAGTGACGGGAGGGCTCTTGTAGAGACCCAGTTCTTC
TRBV7-2,TRBJ2-7,.,.,CASSLQHTILYEQYF,TGTGCCAGCAGCTTGCAGCACACAATACTATACGAGCAGTACTTC
TRBV7-2,TRBJ1-1,many,TRBD1,CASSPLRQGWTTEAFF,TGTGCCAGCAGCCCCCTAAGACAGGGGTGGACGACTGAAGCTTTCTTT
TRBV12-3/TRBV12-4,TRBJ2-3,many,.,CASISGDFKTSTDTQYF,TGTGCCAGCATTTCGGGTGATTTTAAAACAAGCACAGATACGCAGTATTTT
TRBV6-5,TRBJ2-5,.,TRBD2,CASSFGTSDKETQYF,TGTGCCAGCAGTTTCGGGACTAGCGACAAAGAGACGCAGTACTTC
TRBV6-5,TRBJ2-3,many,.,CASSYHPRADTQYF,TGTGCCAGCAGTTACCATCCCCGTGCAGATACGCAGTATTTT
TRBV7-9,TRBJ2-3,.,.,CASSQRRDGQYF,TGTGCCAGCAGCCAAAGGAGGGACGGGCAGTATTTT
TRBV2,TRBJ2-1,many,.,CASSDRNEQFF,TGTGCCAGCAGTGACAGGAATGAGCAGTTCTTC
TRBV10-1,TRBJ2-3,.,TRBD1,CAGRGLSTTDTQYF,TGCGCCGGCAGGGGGCTGTCTACCACAGATACTCAGTACTTT
TRBV6-1,TRBJ2-7,.,TRBD1,CASSEDRVDEQYF,TGTGCCAGCAGTGAGGACAGGGTGGACGAGCAGTACTTC
TRBV11-1,TRBJ2-5,few,TRBD1,CASSLDRGRETQYF,TGTGCCAGCAGCTTAGACAGGGGGCGAGAGACCCAGTACTTC
TRBV6-1,TRBJ1-2,.,.,CASRLQGSELFGYTF,TGTGCCAGCAGACTACAGGGATCGGAATTGTTCGGCTACACCTTC
TRBV27,TRBJ2-3,.,TRBD2,CASTGIAGVAGLSTDTQYF,TGTGCCAGCACTGGAATAGCGGGAGTGGCCGGGCTTAGCACAGATACGCAGTATTTT
TRBV28,TRBJ2-4,.,TRBD2,CASSPTSRLAGEGLAKNIQYF,TGTGCCAGCAGTCCAACATCCCGACTAGCGGGAGAGGGACTAGCCAAAAACATTCAGTACTTC
TRBV6-5,TRBJ2-1,few,TRBD2,CASSYSGGTHNEQFF,TGTGCCAGCAGTTACTCGGGAGGGACCCACAATGAGCAGTTCTTC
TRBV10-1,TRBJ2-4,.,.,CASSAGQWAKNIQYF,TGCGCCAGCAGTGCGGGGCAGTGGGCTAAAAACATTCAGTACTTC
TRBV27,TRBJ2-3,few,.,CASSPGSDTQYF,TGTGCCAGCAGTCCAGGGTCAGATACGCAGTATTTT
TRBV6-4,TRBJ1-2,few,.,CASSDLVRPKGGNYGYTF,TGTGCCAGCAGTGACCTCGTACGTCCTAAGGGGGGCAACTATGGCTACACCTTC
TRBV27,TRBJ2-7,few,.,CASSLTSRAYEQYF,TGTGCCAGCAGTTTAACTAGCAGAGCCTACGAGCAGTACTTC
TRBV28,TRBJ2-7,.,.,CASSGAGLCAKDTQYF,TGTGCCAGCAGTGGTGCGGGGCTGTGCGCCAAAGACACGCAGTACTTC
TRBV6-1,TRBJ2-7,.,.,CASSRDLDYEQYF,TGTGCCAGCAGTAGGGATCTAGACTACGAGCAGTACTTC
TRBV6-1,TRBJ2-4,.,TRBD1,CASRDRASAKNIQYF,TGTGCCAGCAGGGACAGGGCTTCAGCCAAAAACATTCAGTACTTC
TRBV10-1,TRBJ2-7,.,.,CASSGVEPPYEQYF,TGCGCCAGCAGTGGGGTCGAGCCACCCTACGAGCAGTACTTC
TRBV6-1,TRBJ2-4,.,.,CGSTGPGAQNTQYF,TGTGGCAGCACGGGACCGGGAGCCCAAAACACGCAGTACTTC
TRBV6-1,TRBJ2-4,.,.,CASRVRGQGAKNTQYF,TGTGCCAGCCGCGTACGGGGGCAGGGTGCCAAAAACACGCAGTATTTC
TRBV4-2,TRBJ2-1,.,.,CASSPYSPGPYNEQFF,TGTGCCAGCAGCCCTTACTCCCCCGGACCCTACAATGAGCAGTTCTTC
TRBV10-1,TRBJ2-1,many,.,CASSGDIPNEQFF,TGCGCCAGCAGCGGAGACATACCCAATGAGCAGTTCTTC
TRBV12-3/TRBV12-4,TRBJ2-1,many,.,CASSSGLTAGNEQFF,TGTGCCAGCAGTTCCGGACTAACTGCGGGCAATGAGCAGTTCTTC
TRBV30,TRBJ2-5,.,.,CAWSFGGIQETQYF,TGTGCCTGGAGTTTCGGCGGGATTCAAGAGACCCAGTACTTC
TRBV10-2,TRBJ2-1,few,TRBD1,CAIRTGADNEQFF,TGCGCCATCAGGACAGGGGCGGACAATGAGCAGTTCTTC
TRBV6-1,TRBJ2-1,few,TRBD2,CASSDIAGGNSYNEQFF,TGTGCCAGCAGTGATATAGCGGGAGGAAACTCCTACAATGAGCAGTTCTTC
TRBV6-4,TRBJ1-2,many,.,CASSDPAEGYTF,TGTGCCAGCAGTGACCCGGCGGAGGGCTACACCTTC
TRBV7-3,TRBJ2-3,.,.,CASSETGQRTDTQYF,TGTGCCAGCAGCGAGACCGGACAGAGAACAGATACGCAGTATTTT
TRBV11-3,TRBJ2-3,many,.,CASSFGGADTQYF,TGTGCCAGCAGCTTCGGAGGGGCGGATACGCAGTATTTT
TRBV10-3,TRBJ2-4,.,.,CATGQGAKDTQYF,TGTGCCACGGGGCAGGGTGCCAAAGACACGCAGTACTTC
TRBV6-5,TRBJ1-1,medium-sized,.,CASSYSSGSGFAEAFF,TGTGCCAGCAGTTACTCGAGCGGGTCGGGTTTTGCTGAAGCTTTCTTT
TRBV7-6,TRBJ2-5,.,.,CASSPLGGRDQETQYF,TGTGCCAGCAGTCCTCTCGGGGGCCGTGACCAAGAGACCCAGTACTTC
TRBV6-1,TRBJ1-2,.,.,CASKKTAGERYYGYTF,TGTGCCAGCAAGAAGACCGCTGGAGAGAGATACTATGGCTACACCTTC
TRBV7-9,TRBJ2-4,many,TRBD1,CASSPQGVQGANIQYF,TGTGCCAGCAGCCCCCAGGGGGTACAGGGGGCTAACATTCAGTACTTC
TRBV6-1,TRBJ2-4,medium-sized,.,CASSEPFHADYAKNIQYF,TGTGCCAGCAGTGAACCATTCCATGCCGATTATGCCAAAAACATTCAGTACTTC
TRBV10-3,TRBJ2-3,.,.,CGGGSKETQYF,TGTGGCGGCGGAAGCAAAGAGACGCAGTATTTT
TRBV6-1,TRBJ2-3,.,TRBD1,CASRQGREGDTQYF,TGTGCCAGCCGACAGGGGCGGGAAGGGGATACGCAGTATTTT
TRBV6-1,TRBJ2-3,.,.,CASSDRGGGTDTQYF,TGTGCCAGCAGTGATCGCGGAGGGGGCACAGATACGCAGTATTTT
TRBV15,TRBJ2-3,.,TRBD1,CATSRDRGRTDTQYF,TGTGCCACCAGCAGAGATAGGGGGCGCACAGATACGCAGTATTTT
TRBV6-1,TRBJ2-1,few,TRBD1,CASRLGQGKQFF,TGTGCCAGCAGATTGGGACAGGGCAAGCAGTTCTTC